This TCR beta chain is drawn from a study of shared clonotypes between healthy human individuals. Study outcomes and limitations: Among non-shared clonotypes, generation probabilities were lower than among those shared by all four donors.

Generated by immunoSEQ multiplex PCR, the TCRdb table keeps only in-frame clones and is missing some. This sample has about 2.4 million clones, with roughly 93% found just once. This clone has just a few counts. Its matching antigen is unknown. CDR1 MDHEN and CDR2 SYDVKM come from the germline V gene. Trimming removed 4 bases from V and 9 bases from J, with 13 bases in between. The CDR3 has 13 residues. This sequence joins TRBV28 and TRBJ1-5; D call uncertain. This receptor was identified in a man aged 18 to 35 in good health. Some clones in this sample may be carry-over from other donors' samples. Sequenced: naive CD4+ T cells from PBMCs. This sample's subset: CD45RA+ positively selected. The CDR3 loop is CASSYAQVRPQHF. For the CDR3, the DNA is TGTGCCAGCAGTTACGCGCAGGTTAGGCCCCAGCATTTT.